Listed below are T cell receptor beta chains from one sample, sequenced in a study of cytomegalovirus exposure and HLA in healthy donors. Assay: immunoSEQ multiplex PCR; the TCRdb copy retains only in-frame clones and omits some. The sample includes 200,000 to 300,000 clones, roughly 84% of them seen just once. The sequenced sample consisted of PBMCs. These receptors were collected from a young man in good health and CMV-seropositive. Each CDR3 is given with its conserved first and last residue. Each record gives: J gene, V gene, clone size, CDR3 length, D gene, CDR3 protein, CDR3 DNA. The D gene is left open where the match is weak. The listing skips clone size in some rows; elsewhere it reads once, few, many or a size class.

TRBJ1-4 | TRBV5-1 | once | 14 | TRBD1 | CASREQGANEKLFF | TGCGCCAGCAGGGAACAGGGGGCTAATGAAAAACTGTTTTTT
TRBJ1-1 | TRBV27 | once | 17 | . | CASSSLPTGSMNTEAFF | TGTGCCAGCAGTTCTCTACCGACGGGGTCTATGAACACTGAAGCTTTCTTT
TRBJ1-1 | TRBV28 | . | 14 | TRBD1 | CASSLTGGGLEAFF | TGTGCCAGCAGTTTGACAGGGGGGGGACTTGAAGCTTTCTTT
TRBJ2-3 | TRBV10-3 | . | 15 | . | CAISAAGLNTDTQYF | TGTGCCATCAGTGCAGCAGGACTAAACACAGATACGCAGTATTTT
TRBJ2-7 | TRBV27 | . | 18 | . | CASSSYTRVLGRGYEQYF | TGTGCCAGCAGCTCCTACACCCGAGTCTTAGGCAGGGGCTACGAGCAGTACTTC
TRBJ2-1 | TRBV30 | . | 13 | . | CAVWEGGYNEQFF | TGTGCCGTATGGGAGGGGGGGTACAATGAGCAGTTCTTC
TRBJ2-3 | TRBV11-3 | . | 19 | TRBD1 | CASSPGPRDRVLRTDTQYF | TGTGCCAGCAGCCCGGGACCCCGGGACAGGGTTCTGCGTACAGATACGCAGTATTTT
TRBJ1-2 | TRBV6-4 | . | 13 | TRBD1 | CASSADREDGYTF | TGTGCCAGCAGCGCCGACAGGGAGGATGGCTACACCTTC
TRBJ1-3 | TRBV5-1 | . | 14 | . | CASSLGGIGNTIYF | TGCGCCAGCAGCTTGGGTGGAATTGGAAACACCATATATTTT
TRBJ1-5 | TRBV19 | . | 13 | . | CASRGQGRQPQHF | TGTGCCAGTAGAGGCCAGGGGAGGCAGCCCCAGCATTTT
TRBJ2-7 | TRBV11-2 | . | 15 | . | CASSERQGGSYEQYF | TGTGCCAGCAGCGAAAGGCAGGGTGGCTCCTACGAGCAGTACTTC
TRBJ2-4 | TRBV30 | . | 14 | . | CAWRHSLAKNIQYF | TGTGCCTGGAGGCACAGCTTAGCCAAAAACATTCAGTACTTC
TRBJ1-1 | TRBV27 | . | 13 | . | CASSYRPNTEAFF | TGTGCCAGCAGTTATCGGCCGAACACTGAAGCTTTCTTT
TRBJ1-2 | TRBV28 | once | 14 | TRBD1 | CASSSGTGFYGYTF | TGTGCCAGCAGTTCCGGGACAGGGTTCTATGGCTACACCTTC
TRBJ2-7 | TRBV27 | . | 16 | TRBD2 | CASSYLLAGGPWEQYF | TGTGCCAGCAGTTACTTACTAGCGGGAGGACCGTGGGAGCAGTACTTC
TRBJ1-1 | TRBV28 | . | 15 | . | CASSLGGTQALEAFF | TGTGCCAGCAGTTTAGGCGGGACCCAAGCACTTGAAGCTTTCTTT
TRBJ2-5 | TRBV18 | once | 14 | . | CASSPDRAGETQYF | TGTGCCAGCTCACCTGACCGGGCGGGGGAGACCCAGTACTTC
TRBJ2-5 | TRBV19 | once | 14 | . | CASSIRGAGETQYF | TGTGCCAGTAGTATTCGGGGGGCTGGGGAGACCCAGTACTTC
TRBJ1-1 | TRBV9 | . | 13 | . | CASSAGQSAEAFF | TGTGCCAGCAGCGCAGGACAGTCAGCTGAAGCTTTCTTT
TRBJ2-7 | TRBV15 | . | 17 | TRBD1 | CATSRDGDRVISYEQYF | TGTGCCACCAGCAGAGATGGGGACAGGGTAATCTCCTACGAGCAGTACTTC
TRBJ1-2 | TRBV4-2 | . | 15 | TRBD1 | CASSQEITGVYGYTF | TGTGCCAGCAGCCAAGAAATAACAGGGGTCTATGGCTACACCTTC
TRBJ2-1 | TRBV18 | . | 15 | . | CASSPTPFSYNEQFF | TGTGCCAGCTCACCAACACCTTTCTCCTACAATGAGCAGTTCTTC
TRBJ2-1 | TRBV5-1 | once | 15 | TRBD2 | CASSLLAGVRYEQFF | TGCGCCAGCAGCTTGCTAGCGGGTGTAAGGTATGAGCAGTTCTTC
TRBJ1-2 | TRBV27 | . | 14 | . | CASSWGAGNYGYTF | TGTGCCAGCAGTTGGGGCGCAGGGAACTATGGCTACACCTTC
TRBJ1-5 | TRBV27 | . | 13 | TRBD1 | CASSWDSGQPQHF | TGTGCCAGCAGTTGGGACAGCGGACAGCCCCAGCATTTT
TRBJ2-2 | TRBV7-3 | . | 15 | TRBD2 | CASSPGLAGAGELFF | TGTGCCAGCAGCCCGGGACTAGCGGGAGCCGGGGAGCTGTTTTTT
TRBJ2-3 | TRBV2 | . | 18 | . | CASRTSPRSGSSTDTQYF | TGTGCCAGCAGGACCAGCCCCCGGAGCGGATCTAGCACAGATACGCAGTATTTT
TRBJ2-7 | TRBV11-3 | . | 13 | TRBD2 | CASSFGGAYEQYF | TGTGCCAGCAGCTTCGGGGGGGCCTACGAGCAGTACTTC